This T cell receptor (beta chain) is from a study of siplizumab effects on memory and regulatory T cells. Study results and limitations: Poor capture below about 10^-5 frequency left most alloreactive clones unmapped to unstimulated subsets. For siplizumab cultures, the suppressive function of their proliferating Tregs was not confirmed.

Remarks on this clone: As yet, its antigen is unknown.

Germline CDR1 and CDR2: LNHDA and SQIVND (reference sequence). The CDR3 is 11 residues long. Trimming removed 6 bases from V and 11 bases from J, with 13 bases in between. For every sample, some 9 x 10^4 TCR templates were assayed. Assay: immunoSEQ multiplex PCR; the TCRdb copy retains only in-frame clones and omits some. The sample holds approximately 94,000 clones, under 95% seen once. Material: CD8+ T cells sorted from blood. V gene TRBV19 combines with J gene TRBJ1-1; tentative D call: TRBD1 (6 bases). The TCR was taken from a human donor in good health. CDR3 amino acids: CASRETGGAFF. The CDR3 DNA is TGTGCCAGTAGAGAGACAGGCGGTGCTTTCTTT.